This T cell receptor (beta chain) was recovered during a study of response to subunit inactivated influenza vaccine. This clonotype turned up a few times. TCRdb recomputed calls from the RT-PCR reads with MiXCR, one row per CDR3 protein. The sample carries approximately 500,000 distinct CDR3 sequences, under 30% recorded once. These data were also filed under a second study, of T cells expressing NK-cell markers. From that second work: What made the TCR beta cDNA was 5'RACE template switching with UMIs. Sequencing covered eight donors, seven HCMV-seropositive and one seronegative. These clonotypes, the leaders elsewhere, also led the CD3+CD56-NKG2C+ fraction in a handful of donors.

This material consisted of CD4+ T cells sorted from PBMCs, taken 11 to 12 days after vaccination. This TCR was recovered from a man in his fifties or sixties who received an inactivated influenza vaccine.

CDR3 residues: CAIAPPGGNTEAFF. For the CDR3, the DNA is TGTGCCATCGCACCACCGGGGGGGAACACTGAAGCTTTCTTT. The gene calls are TRBV10-3 and TRBJ1-1; tentative D call: TRBD1 (5 bases). Germline V lookup: CDR1 ENHRY, CDR2 SYGVKD. The CDR3 spans 14 residues. V dropped 8 bases and J dropped 1 base, with 14 bases sitting between them.